Included here is one T cell receptor beta chain sequence, with context. This entry comes from a study of blood T cell repertoires in COVID-19. The V gene lost 11 bases and the J gene lost 4 bases, with 16 bases spanning the gap. The CDR3 covers 13 residues. CDR1 and CDR2 from the germline V gene are MNHEY and SVGAGI. Libraries were prepared by immunoSEQ multiplex PCR; TCRdb keeps only in-frame clonotypes and omits some of them. The repertoire holds around 300,000 clones, with around 87% as singletons. Sequenced input: PBMCs or T cells enriched from blood (not recorded which). The V gene is TRBV6-5, the J gene TRBJ2-3, with D tentatively TRBD1 (5 bases). The source of this sequence is a woman aged 18-29 years who had recovered from COVID-19. DNA for the CDR3: TGTGCCGCGAAAGGGGATCTCCCAGATACGCAGTATTTT. It translates to CAAKGDLPDTQYF.